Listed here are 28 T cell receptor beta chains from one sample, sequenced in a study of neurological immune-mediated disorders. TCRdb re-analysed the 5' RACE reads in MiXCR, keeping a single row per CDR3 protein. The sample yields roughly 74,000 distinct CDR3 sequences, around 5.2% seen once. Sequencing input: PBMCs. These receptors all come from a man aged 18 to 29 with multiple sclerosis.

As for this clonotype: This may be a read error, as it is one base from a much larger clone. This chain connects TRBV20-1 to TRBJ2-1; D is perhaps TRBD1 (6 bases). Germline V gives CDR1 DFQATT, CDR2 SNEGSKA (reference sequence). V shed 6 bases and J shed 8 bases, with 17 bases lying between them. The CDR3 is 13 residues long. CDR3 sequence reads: CSARGRGGDEQFF. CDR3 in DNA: TGCAGTGCCCGCGGCAGAGGGGGAGATGAGCAGTTCTTC.

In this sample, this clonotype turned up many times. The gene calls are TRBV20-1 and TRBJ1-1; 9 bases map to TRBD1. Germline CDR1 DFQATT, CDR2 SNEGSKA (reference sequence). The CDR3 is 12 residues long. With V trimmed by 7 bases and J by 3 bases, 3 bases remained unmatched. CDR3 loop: CSGTGAYTEAFF. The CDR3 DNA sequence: TGCAGTGGGACAGGGGCGTACACTGAAGCTTTCTTT.

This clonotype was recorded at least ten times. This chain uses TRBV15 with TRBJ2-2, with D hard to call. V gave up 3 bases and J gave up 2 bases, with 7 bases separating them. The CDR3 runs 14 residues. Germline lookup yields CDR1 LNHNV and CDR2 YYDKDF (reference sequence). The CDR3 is CATSRRTNTGELFF. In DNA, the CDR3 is TGTGCCACCAGCAGGAGAACCAACACCGGGGAGCTGTTTTTT.

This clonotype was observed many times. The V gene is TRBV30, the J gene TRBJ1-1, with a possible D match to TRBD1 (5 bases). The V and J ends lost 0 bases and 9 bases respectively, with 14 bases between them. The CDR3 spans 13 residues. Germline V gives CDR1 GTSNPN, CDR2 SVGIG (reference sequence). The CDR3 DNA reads TGTGCCTGGAGTGTATCCGGGGGTCTTCAAGCTTTCTTT. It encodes CAWSVSGGLQAFF.

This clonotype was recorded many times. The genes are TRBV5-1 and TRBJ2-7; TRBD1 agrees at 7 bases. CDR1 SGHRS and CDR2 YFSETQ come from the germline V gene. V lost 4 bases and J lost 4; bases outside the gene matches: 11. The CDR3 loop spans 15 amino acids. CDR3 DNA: TGCGCCAGCAGCGTCATTAGAGGGGGCAAGTACGAGCAGTACTTC. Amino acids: CASSVIRGGKYEQYF. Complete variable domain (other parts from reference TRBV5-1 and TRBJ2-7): KAGVTQTPRYLIKTRGQQVTLSCSPISGHRSVSWYQQTPGQGLQFLFEYFSETQRNKGNFPGRFSGRQFSNSRSEMNVSTLELGDSALYLCASSVIRGGKYEQYFGPGTRLTVT.

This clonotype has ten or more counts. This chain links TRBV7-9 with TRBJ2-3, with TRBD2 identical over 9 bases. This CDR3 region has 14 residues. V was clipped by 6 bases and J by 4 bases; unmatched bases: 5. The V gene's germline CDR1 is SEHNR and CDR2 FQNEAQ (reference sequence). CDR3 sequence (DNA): TGTGCCAGCAGTCTAGCGGGATCAGCAGATACGCAGTATTTT. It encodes CASSLAGSADTQYF.

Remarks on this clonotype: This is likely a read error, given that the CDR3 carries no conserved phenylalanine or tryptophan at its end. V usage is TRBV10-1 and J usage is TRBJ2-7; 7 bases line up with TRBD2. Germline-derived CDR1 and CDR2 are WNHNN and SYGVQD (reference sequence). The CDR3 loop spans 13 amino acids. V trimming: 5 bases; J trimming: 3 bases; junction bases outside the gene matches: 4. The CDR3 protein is CASSRGGVYEQYN. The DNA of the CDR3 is TGCGCCAGCAGTCGCGGGGGAGTCTACGAGCAGTACAAC.

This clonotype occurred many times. CDR3 coding DNA: TGTGCCGTCAAGGGCTCGCAGATGAACACTGAAGCTTTCTTT. Translation gives CAVKGSQMNTEAFF. The chain couples TRBV10-3 to TRBJ1-1, with D hard to call. The germline V gene encodes CDR1 ENHRY and CDR2 SYGVKD. V was clipped by 11 bases and J by 0 bases, with 16 bases between them. The CDR3 sequence is 14 residues long.

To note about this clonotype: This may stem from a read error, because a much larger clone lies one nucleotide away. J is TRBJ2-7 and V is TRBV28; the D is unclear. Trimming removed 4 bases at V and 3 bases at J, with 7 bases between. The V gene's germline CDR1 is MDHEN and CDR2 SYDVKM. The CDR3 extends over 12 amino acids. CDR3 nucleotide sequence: TGTGCCAGCAGTTCGTTCAACTACGAGCAGTACTTC. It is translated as CASSSFNYEQYF.

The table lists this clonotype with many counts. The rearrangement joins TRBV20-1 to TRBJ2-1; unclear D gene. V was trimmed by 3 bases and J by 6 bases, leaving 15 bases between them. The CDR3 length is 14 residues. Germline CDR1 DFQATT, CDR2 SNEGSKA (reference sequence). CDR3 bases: TGCAGTGCTAGGCGAGCTTCTTCGGGCAATGAGCAGTTCTTC. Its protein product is CSARRASSGNEQFF.

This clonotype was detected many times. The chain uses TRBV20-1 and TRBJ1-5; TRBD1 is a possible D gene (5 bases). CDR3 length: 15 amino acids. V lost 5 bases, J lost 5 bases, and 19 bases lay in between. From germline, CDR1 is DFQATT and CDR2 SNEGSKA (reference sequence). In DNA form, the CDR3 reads TGCAGTGCTGGCCGATCCGGGACGGAATATCAGCCCCAGCATTTT. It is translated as CSAGRSGTEYQPQHF.

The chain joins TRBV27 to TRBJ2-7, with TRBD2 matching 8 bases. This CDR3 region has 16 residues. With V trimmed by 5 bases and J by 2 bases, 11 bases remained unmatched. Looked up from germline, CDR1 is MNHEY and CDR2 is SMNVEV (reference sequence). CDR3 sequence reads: CASSPPAGTSTYEQYF. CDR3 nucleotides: TGTGCCAGCAGTCCACCTGCTGGGACTAGTACCTACGAGCAGTACTTC.

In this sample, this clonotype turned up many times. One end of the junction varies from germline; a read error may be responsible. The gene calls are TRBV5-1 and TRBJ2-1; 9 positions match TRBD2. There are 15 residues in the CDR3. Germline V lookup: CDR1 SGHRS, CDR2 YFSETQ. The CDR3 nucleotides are TGCGCCAGCAGATTGGCATTAGCGGGGGCTAATGAGCAGTTCTTC. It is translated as CASRLALAGANEQFF.

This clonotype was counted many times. CDR3 sequence (DNA): TGCGCCAGCAGACCGGGACTAGCGGGGAACAATGAGCAGTTCTTC. It encodes CASRPGLAGNNEQFF. The chain has TRBV4-1 and TRBJ2-1; TRBD2 agrees at 13 bases. With 6 bases clipped from V and 5 bases from J, the junction kept 4 bases outside the gene matches. The CDR3 covers 15 residues. Looked up from germline, CDR1 is MGHRA and CDR2 is YSYEKL.

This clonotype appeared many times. CDR3 loop: CASSQTGDYEQYF. The CDR3 nucleotides read TGTGCCAGCTCTCAGACAGGGGACTACGAGCAGTACTTC. The V and J genes are TRBV12-3 or TRBV12-4 and TRBJ2-7; TRBD1 matches at 8 bases. The CDR3 spans 13 residues. V trimming: 8 bases; J trimming: 3 bases; junction bases outside the gene matches: 6.

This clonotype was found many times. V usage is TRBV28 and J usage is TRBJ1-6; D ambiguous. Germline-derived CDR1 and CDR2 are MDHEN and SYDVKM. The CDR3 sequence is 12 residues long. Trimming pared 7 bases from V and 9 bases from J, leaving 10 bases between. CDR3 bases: TGTGCCAGCAACTCTAGGCTTTCACCCCTCCACTTT. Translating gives CASNSRLSPLHF.

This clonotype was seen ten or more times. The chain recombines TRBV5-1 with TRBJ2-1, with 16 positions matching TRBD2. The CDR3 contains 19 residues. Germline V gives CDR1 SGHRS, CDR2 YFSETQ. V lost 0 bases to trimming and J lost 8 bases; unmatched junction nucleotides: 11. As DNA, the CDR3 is TGCGCCAGCAGCTTGGCCCCTCCGGGACTAGCGGGGGGGCGACATGAGCAGTTCTTC. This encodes CASSLAPPGLAGGRHEQFF. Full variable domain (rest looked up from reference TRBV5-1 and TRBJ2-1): KAGVTQTPRYLIKTRGQQVTLSCSPISGHRSVSWYQQTPGQGLQFLFEYFSETQRNKGNFPGRFSGRQFSNSRSEMNVSTLELGDSALYLCASSLAPPGLAGGRHEQFFGPGTRLTVL.

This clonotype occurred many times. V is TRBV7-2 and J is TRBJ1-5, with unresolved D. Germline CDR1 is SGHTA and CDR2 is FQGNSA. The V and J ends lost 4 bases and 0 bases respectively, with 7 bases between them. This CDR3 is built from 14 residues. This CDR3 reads CASSSRDSNQPQHF. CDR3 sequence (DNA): TGTGCCAGCAGCTCCCGGGATAGCAATCAGCCCCAGCATTTT.

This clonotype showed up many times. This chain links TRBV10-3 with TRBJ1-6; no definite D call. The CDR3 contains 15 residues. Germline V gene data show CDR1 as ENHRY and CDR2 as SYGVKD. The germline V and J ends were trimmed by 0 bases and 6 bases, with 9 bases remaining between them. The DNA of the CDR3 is TGTGCCATCAGTGAGTCTAGTGTTGGTAATTCACCCCTCCACTTT. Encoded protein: CAISESSVGNSPLHF.

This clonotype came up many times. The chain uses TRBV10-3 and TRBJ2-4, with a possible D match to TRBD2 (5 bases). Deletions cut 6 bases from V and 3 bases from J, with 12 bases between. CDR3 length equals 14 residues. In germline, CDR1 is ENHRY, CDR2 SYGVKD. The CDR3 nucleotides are TGTGCCATCAGGGACTCCCGGGACAAAAACATTCAGTACTTC. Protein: CAIRDSRDKNIQYF.

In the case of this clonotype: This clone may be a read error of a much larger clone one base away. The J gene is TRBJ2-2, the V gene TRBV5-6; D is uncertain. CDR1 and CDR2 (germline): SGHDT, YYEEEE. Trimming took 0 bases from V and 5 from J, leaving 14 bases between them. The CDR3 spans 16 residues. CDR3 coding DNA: TGTGCCAGCAGCTTGGGAAGACCTCCAGAGACCGGGGAGCTGTTTTTT. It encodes CASSLGRPPETGELFF.

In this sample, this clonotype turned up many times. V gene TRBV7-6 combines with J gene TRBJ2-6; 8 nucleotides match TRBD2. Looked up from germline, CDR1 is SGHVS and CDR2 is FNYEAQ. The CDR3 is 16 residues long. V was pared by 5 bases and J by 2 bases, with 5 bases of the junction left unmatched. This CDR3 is CASSRRGGAGANVLTF. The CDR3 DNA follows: TGTGCCAGCAGCCGCCGGGGGGGGGCTGGGGCCAACGTCCTGACTTTC. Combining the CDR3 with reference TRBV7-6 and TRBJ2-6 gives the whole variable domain GAGVSQSPRYKVTKRGQDVALRCDPISGHVSLYWYRQALGQGPEFLTYFNYEAQQDKSGLPNDRFSAERPEGSISTLTIQRTEQRDSAMYRCASSRRGGAGANVLTFGAGSRLTVL.

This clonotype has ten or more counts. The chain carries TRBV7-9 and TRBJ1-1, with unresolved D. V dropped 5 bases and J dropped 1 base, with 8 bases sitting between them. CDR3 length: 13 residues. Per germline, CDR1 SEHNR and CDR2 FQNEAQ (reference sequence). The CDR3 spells CASSLTENTEAFF. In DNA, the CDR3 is TGTGCCAGCAGCCTTACAGAGAACACTGAAGCTTTCTTT.

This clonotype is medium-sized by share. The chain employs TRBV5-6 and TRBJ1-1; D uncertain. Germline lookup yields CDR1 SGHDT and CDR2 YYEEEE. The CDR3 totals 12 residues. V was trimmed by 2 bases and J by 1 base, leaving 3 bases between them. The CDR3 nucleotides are TGTGCCAGCAGCTTTGGGAACACTGAAGCTTTCTTT. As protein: CASSFGNTEAFF.

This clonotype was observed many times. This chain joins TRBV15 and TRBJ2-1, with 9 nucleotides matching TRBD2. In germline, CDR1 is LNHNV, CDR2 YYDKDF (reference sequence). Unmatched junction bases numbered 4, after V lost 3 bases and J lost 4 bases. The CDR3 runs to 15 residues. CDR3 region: CATSRLSGGYNEQFF. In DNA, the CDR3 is TGTGCCACCAGCAGGCTGAGCGGGGGGTACAATGAGCAGTTCTTC.

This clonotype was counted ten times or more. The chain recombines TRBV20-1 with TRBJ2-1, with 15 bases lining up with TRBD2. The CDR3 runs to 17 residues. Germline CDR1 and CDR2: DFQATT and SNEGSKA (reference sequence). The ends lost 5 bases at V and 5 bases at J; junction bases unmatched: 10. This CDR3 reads CSAGGLAGGPANNEQFF. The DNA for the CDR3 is TGCAGTGCTGGAGGACTAGCGGGAGGGCCGGCTAACAATGAGCAGTTCTTC.

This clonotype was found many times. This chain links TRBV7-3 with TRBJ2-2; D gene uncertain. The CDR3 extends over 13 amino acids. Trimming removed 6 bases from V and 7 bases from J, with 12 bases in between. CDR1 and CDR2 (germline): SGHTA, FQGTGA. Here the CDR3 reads CASSPGRVGELFF. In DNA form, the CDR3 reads TGTGCCAGCAGTCCCGGACGGGTCGGGGAGCTGTTTTTT.

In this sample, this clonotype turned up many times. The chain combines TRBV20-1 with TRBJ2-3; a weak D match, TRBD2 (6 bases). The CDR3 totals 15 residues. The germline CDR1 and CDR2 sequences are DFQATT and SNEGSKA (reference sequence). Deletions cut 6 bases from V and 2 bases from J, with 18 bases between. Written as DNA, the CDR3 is TGCAGTGCCCGAGCGGCTAGCGATTTCACAGATACGCAGTATTTT. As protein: CSARAASDFTDTQYF.